This T cell receptor (beta chain) was observed in a study of T cells in tumors after PD-1 blockade (dated by TCRdb to about 2019). Study-wide context: Patients were excluded if they had prior checkpoint blockade, use of systemic immunosuppressants, or recent radiotherapy or other anti-cancer therapy within 4 weeks. Patients received pembrolizumab 200 mg every 3 weeks or cemiplimab 350 mg every 2 weeks. An average of 113,528 TCR templates (range about 21,000-257,772) and roughly 37,000 unique clonotypes was obtained for peripheral blood samples. Some patients also continued taking vismodegib 150 mg daily during anti-PD-1 treatment. Using site-matched tumors from BCC or SCC patients sampled before and after anti-PD-1 therapy, the study carried out paired single-cell RNA and TCR sequencing. To compare clonotypes in blood and tumor, bulk TCR sequencing was done on 10 peripheral blood samples taken from a handful of patients. RECIST version 1.1 was used to assess clinical response. Summary of the overall study and its limitations: Where the novel T cell clones came from was not determined, and possible sources could include lymphoid organs or rare unexpanded clones inside the tumor or in the tumor periphery. Around two fifths of TCR clonotypes from the tumor were detected in blood, and certain novel exhausted tumor clones were present in blood collected before treatment, which suggests recruitment from the periphery.

Counted from cysteine to phenylalanine, this CDR3 has 18 amino acids. The only DNA kept is the CDR3, 54 bases in frame from the first base. For this chain, trimming is 0 bases at the V end and 4 bases at the J end, and the number of junction bases without a gene match is 9. From a lookup of the germline V gene, CDR1 and CDR2 are MNHNS and SASEGT. The sample's time point label, in plain terms: before anti-PD-1 therapy. For bulk TCRbeta sequencing, genomic DNA was extracted from tumor biopsies or peripheral blood, and input amounts ranged from 616 ng to 6,004 ng. Every patient had histologically proven advanced or metastatic basal or squamous cell carcinoma and was a poor candidate for surgical resection. The basal cell carcinoma cohort was made up of around eleven patients, and bulk tumor TCR sequencing was performed for several of these patients. Worth noting for this clone: Its binding antigen is unknown. Base qualities are not provided; no much larger clone lies one nucleotide away.

The immunoSEQ platform was used to carry out deep TCRbeta sequencing. The authors' pipeline ran thus. Only productive rearrangements were exported from the immunoSEQ Analyzer for further analysis. T cell phenotypes were assigned to bulk TCRbeta clonotypes by matching the clonotypes to single-cell RNA+TCR-seq clones that had the same TCRbeta sequence. Clone enrichment in tumor was calculated as tumor frequency divided by PBMC frequency from bulk TCR sequencing. TCRs were grouped by GLIPH into specificity groups, defined as clusters of distinct TCRs likely recognizing common antigens via shared CDR3 motifs. The table comes from immuneACCESS by way of TCRdb, which keeps in-frame sequences with V and J called. Part of the clones is missing from these tables; in studies checked, under half for an unresolved V gene and the rest for unknown reasons. That table furnishes V, J and clone size, whereas the DNA furnished D and trimming. The sample yields some 60,000 clones; around 77% were counted once. The top ten clones comprise over 10% of the sample.

This sequence was found in a human donor with basal cell carcinoma. The sample here was PBMCs, taken before anti-PD-1 treatment. Recombination linked TRBV6-1 to TRBJ2-5; a stretch of 12 junction bases matches TRBD1. The DNA reads TGTGCCAGCAGTGAAGCGCCTCGGGGGACAGGGGGCGTAGAGACCCAGTACTTC. Translated, it reads CASSEAPRGTGGVETQYF.